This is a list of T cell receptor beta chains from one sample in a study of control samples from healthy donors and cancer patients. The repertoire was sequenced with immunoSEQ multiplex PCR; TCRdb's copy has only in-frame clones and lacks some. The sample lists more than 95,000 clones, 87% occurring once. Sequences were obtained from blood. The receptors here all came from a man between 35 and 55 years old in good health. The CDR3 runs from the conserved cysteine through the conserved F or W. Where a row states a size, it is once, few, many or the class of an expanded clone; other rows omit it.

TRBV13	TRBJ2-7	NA	CASSLGFQGQGLSYEQYF
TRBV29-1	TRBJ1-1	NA	CSARRDNLVGEAFF
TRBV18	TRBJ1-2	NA	CASSPGGDNYGYTF
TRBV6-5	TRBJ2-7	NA	CASRNRGGEYEQYF
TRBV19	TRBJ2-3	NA	CASSLGISTDTQYF
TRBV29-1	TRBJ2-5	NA	CSVAGVRAQETQYF
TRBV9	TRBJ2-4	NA	CASSQLGQGKNIQYF
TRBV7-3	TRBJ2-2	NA	CASSPRTSGNTGELFF
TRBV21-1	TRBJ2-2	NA	CASSGRDGEHRGAVF
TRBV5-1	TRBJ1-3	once	CASSPTQAAPGNTIYF
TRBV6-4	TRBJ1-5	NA	CASSDSWDRHLVDQPQHF
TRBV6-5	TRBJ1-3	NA	CASPRGPGNTIYF
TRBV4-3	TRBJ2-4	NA	CASSQDPRHPTKNIQYF
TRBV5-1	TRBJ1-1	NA	CASSRLQGSDTEAFF
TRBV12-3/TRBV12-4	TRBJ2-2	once	CASTLGGGELFF
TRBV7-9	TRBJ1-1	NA	CASSQTEKNTEAFF
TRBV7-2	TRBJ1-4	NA	CASSPGQGFTEKLFF
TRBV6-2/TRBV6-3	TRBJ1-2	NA	CASSYVDRPLIGYTF
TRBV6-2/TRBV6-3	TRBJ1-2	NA	CASSKRQATGNYGYTF